This T cell receptor beta chain was obtained from a study of T-cell memory formation after mild COVID-19. Constant-segment primers served in 5'RACE that generated TCR alpha and TCR beta cDNA libraries bearing sample barcodes and UMIs. TCRdb re-analysed the 5' RACE reads in MiXCR, keeping a single row per CDR3 protein. The data contain approximately 290,000 distinct CDR3 sequences, just under 20% of them singletons. Points on this clonotype: Its antigen remains unidentified.

V gave up 5 bases and J gave up 2 bases; unmatched junction bases: 2. In germline, CDR1 is ENHRY, CDR2 SYGVKD. The CDR3 has 15 residues. The study's findings and limits: Within pre-infection memory, some responding clones were found, suggesting cross-reactive memory joined.

The chain carries TRBV10-3 and TRBJ2-2; 10 nucleotides agree with TRBD2. Sequencing was carried out using PBMCs or a T cell subset sorted from them (not recorded which). The receptor was isolated from a man between 18 and 35 years old who had mild COVID-19 (a few samples of this study predate the infection). Cell type and time point are not known. The CDR3 reads CAISPSGGNTGELFF. CDR3 bases: TGTGCCATCAGTCCTAGCGGGGGCAACACCGGGGAGCTGTTTTTT.